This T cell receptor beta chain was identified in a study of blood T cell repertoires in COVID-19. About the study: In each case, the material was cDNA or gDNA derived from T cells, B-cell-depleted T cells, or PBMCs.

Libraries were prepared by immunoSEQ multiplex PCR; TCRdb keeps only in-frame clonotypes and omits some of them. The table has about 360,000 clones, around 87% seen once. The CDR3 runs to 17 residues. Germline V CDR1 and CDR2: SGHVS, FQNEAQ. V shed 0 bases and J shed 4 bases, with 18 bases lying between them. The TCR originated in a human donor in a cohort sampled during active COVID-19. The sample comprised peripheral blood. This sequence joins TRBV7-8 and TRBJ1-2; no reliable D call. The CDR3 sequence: CASSLAGVFTESYGYTF. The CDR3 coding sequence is TGTGCCAGCAGCTTAGCCGGGGTTTTCACGGAGAGCTATGGCTACACCTTC. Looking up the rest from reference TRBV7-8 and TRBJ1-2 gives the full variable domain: GAGVSQSPRYKVAKRGQDVALRCDPISGHVSLFWYQQALGQGPEFLTYFQNEAQLDKSGLPSDRFFAERPEGSVSTLKIQRTQQEDSAVYLCASSLAGVFTESYGYTFGSGTRLTVV.